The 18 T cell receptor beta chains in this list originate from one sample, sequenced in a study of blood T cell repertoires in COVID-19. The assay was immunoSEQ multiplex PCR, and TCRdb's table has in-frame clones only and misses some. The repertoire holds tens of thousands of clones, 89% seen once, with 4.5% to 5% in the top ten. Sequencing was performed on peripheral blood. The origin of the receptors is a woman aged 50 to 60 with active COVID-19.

CDR3 nucleotides: TGTGCCATCAGTACCCTACAGGGGGCGACTGGAAACACCATATATTTT. Amino acids: CAISTLQGATGNTIYF. This sequence joins TRBV10-3 and TRBJ1-3; TRBD1 agrees at 9 bases. The CDR3 extends over 16 amino acids. V trimming: 5 bases; J trimming: 2 bases; junction bases outside the gene matches: 7. Germline CDR1 ENHRY, CDR2 SYGVKD.

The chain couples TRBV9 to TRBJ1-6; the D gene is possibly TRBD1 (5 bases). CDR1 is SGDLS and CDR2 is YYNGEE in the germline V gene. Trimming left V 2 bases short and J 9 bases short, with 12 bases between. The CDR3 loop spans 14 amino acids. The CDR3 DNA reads TGTGCCAGCAGCGTGGACACCGGGGGTTCACCCCTCCACTTT. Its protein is CASSVDTGGSPLHF.

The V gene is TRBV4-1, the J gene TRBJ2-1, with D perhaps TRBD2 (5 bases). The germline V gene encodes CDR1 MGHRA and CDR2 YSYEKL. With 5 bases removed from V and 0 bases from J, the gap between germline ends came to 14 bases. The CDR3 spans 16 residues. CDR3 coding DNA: TGCGCCAGCAGCGGCCGGACTTCCAGCTCCTACAATGAGCAGTTCTTC. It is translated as CASSGRTSSSYNEQFF.

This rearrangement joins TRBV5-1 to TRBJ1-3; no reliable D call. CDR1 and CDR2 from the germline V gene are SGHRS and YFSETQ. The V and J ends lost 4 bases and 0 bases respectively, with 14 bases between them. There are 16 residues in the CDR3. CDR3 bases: TGCGCCAGCAGCCCCTTTGACCGGGGCTCTGGAAACACCATATATTTT. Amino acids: CASSPFDRGSGNTIYF.

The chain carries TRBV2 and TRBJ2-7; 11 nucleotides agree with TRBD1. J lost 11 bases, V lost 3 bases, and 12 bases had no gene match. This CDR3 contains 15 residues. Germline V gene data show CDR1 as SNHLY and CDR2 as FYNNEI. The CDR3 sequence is CASSEFRTGGGREYF. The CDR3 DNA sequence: TGTGCCAGCAGTGAGTTCCGGACAGGGGGCGGAAGGGAGTACTTC.

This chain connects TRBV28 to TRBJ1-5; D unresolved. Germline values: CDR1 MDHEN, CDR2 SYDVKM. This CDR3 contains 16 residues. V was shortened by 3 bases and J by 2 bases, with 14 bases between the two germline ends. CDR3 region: CASSFIQSVRNQPQHF. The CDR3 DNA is TGTGCCAGCAGTTTTATCCAATCGGTACGCAATCAGCCCCAGCATTTT.

CDR3 in DNA: TGTGCCAGTAGTATGACGGGATACCAGCCCCAGCATTTT. It encodes CASSMTGYQPQHF. The chain links TRBV19 to TRBJ1-5; D is uncertain. V was shortened by 3 bases and J by 7 bases, with 10 bases between the two germline ends. The CDR3 is 13 amino acids. Germline V gene lookup returns CDR1 LNHDA and CDR2 SQIVND (reference sequence).

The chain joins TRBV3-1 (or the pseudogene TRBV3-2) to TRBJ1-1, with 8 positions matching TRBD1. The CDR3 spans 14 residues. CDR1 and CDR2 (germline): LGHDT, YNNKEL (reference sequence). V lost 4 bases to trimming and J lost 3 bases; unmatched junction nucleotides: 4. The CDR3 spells CASSLRGQDTEAFF. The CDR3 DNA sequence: TGTGCCAGCAGCCTTAGGGGACAGGACACTGAAGCTTTCTTT.

CDR3 protein: CASSKGAGGPTDTQYF. CDR3 in DNA: TGTGCCAGCAGTAAAGGAGCGGGAGGGCCCACAGATACGCAGTATTTT. The chain employs TRBV2 and TRBJ2-3, with 10 bases aligning to TRBD2. With 5 bases clipped from V and 2 bases from J, the junction kept 7 bases outside the gene matches. This CDR3 contains 16 residues. Germline V gene data show CDR1 as SNHLY and CDR2 as FYNNEI. The full variable domain, with the rest looked up from reference TRBV2 and TRBJ2-3, is EPEVTQTPSHQVTQMGQEVILRCVPISNHLYFYWYRQILGQKVEFLVSFYNNEISEKSEIFDDQFSVERPDGSNFTLKIRSTKLEDSAMYFCASSKGAGGPTDTQYFGPGTRLTVL.

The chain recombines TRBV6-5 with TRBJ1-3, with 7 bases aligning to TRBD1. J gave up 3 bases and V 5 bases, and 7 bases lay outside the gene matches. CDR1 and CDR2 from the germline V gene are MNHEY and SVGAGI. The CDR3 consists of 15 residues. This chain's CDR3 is CASSRGQLSGNTIYF. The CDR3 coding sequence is TGTGCCAGCAGTCGGGGACAGCTAAGTGGAAACACCATATATTTT.

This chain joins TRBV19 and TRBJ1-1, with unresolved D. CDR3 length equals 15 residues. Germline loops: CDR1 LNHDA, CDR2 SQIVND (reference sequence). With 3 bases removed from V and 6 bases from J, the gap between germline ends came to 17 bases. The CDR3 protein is CASSIARVLSPEAFF. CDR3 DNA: TGTGCCAGTAGTATTGCCCGCGTCTTAAGCCCTGAAGCTTTCTTT.

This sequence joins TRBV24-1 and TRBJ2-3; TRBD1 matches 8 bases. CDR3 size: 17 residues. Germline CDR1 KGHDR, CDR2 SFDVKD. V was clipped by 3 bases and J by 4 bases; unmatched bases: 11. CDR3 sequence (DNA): TGTGCCACCAGTGATCCCCCGGGGCAGGGGGCCTCAGATACGCAGTATTTT. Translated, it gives CATSDPPGQGASDTQYF.

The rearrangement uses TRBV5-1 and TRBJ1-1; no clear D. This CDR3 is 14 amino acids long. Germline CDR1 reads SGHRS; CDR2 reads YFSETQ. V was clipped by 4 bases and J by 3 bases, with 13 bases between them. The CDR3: CASSPGRADTEAFF. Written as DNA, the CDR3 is TGCGCCAGCAGCCCTGGGAGGGCCGACACTGAAGCTTTCTTT.

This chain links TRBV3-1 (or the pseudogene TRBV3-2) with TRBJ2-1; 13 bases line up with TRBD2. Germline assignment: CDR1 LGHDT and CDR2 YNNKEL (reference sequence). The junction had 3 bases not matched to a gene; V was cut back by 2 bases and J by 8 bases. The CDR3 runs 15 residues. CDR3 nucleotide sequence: TGTGCCAGCAGCCAAACTAGCGGGGGGGGCTATGAGCAGTTCTTC. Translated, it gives CASSQTSGGGYEQFF.

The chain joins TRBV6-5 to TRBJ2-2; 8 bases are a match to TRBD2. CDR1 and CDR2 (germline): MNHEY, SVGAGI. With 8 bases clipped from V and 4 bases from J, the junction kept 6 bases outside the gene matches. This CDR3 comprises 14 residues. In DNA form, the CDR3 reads TGTGCCAGCGGAGTAGCGGGAAGCACCGGGGAGCTGTTTTTT. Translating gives CASGVAGSTGELFF.

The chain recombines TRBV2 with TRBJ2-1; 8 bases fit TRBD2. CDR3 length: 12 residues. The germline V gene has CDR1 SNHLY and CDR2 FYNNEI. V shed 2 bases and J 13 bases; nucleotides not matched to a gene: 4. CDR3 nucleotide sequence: TGTGCCAGCAGTGAACGAGCGGGAGTACAGTTCTTC. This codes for CASSERAGVQFF.

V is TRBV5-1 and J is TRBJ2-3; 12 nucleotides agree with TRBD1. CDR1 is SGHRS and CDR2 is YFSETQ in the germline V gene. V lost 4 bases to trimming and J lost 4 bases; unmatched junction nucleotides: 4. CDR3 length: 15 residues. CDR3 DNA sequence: TGCGCCAGCAGCCCCGGGACAGGGGGCCCAGATACGCAGTATTTT. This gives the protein CASSPGTGGPDTQYF.

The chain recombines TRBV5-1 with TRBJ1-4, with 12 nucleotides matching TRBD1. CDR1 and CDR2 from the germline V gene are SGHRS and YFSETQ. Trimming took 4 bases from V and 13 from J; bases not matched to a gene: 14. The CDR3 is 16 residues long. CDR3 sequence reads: CASSKGDRGRDGLLFF. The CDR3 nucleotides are TGCGCCAGCAGCAAAGGGGACAGGGGGCGCGACGGTCTACTGTTTTTT.